This TCR beta chain is from a study of beta chain features in type 1 diabetes. The overall study: Sorted cells from all samples, numbering about 99,000,000, were examined.

This clone has only one observation. Its antigen is not identified. Expressed TCRB transcripts got sequenced, as all isolated RNA was reverse transcribed. Method: immunoSEQ multiplex PCR; TCRdb's copy keeps in-frame clones and lacks some. The profile covers fewer than 65,000 clones, with roughly 60% appearing a single time and roughly 2.4% taken by the ten largest. The ends lost 2 bases at V and 3 bases at J; junction bases unmatched: 7. The CDR3 totals 15 residues. CDR1 and CDR2 (germline): GTSNPN, SVGIG (reference sequence). Whole-study findings and limits: Comparison showed that naive, central memory and Treg TCRB repertoires appeared more similar among patients than among healthy donors. Fewer junction insertions and more nucleotide deletions appeared in type 1 diabetes patients. The study found moderately but significantly shorter TCRB CDR3s in all four CD4+ subsets of Type 1 diabetes patients.

The chain combines TRBV30 with TRBJ1-5, with 7 positions matching TRBD1. The sample was Tregs from blood. This clonotype was sampled from a woman in her late teens or twenties in good health. CDR3 sequence (DNA): TGTGCCTGGAGTAGACGACAGGGAGTCAATCAGCCCCAGCATTTT. As protein: CAWSRRQGVNQPQHF.